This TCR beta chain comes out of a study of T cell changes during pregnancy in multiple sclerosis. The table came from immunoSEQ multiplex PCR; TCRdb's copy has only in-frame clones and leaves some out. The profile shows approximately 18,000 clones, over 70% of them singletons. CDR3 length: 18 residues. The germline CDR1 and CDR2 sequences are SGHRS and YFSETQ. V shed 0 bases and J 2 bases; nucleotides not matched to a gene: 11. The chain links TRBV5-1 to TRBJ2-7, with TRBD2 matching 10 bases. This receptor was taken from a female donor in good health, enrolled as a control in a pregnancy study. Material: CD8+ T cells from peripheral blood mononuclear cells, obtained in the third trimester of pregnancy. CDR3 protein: CASSLVGSGRPGTYEQYF. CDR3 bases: TGCGCCAGCAGCTTGGTGGGTAGCGGGAGGCCCGGGACCTACGAGCAGTACTTC.